The 26 T cell receptor beta chains listed next were all sequenced from one sample in a study of T cell repertoires in cytomegalovirus infection. These receptors lack a known antigen. TCRdb passed the reads through MiXCR, listing each CDR3 protein once. The data show under 850,000 distinct CDR3 sequences, around a third seen once. Specimen: cultured PBMCs, collected from culture after CMV antigen stimulation. The receptors come from a human donor in good health (CMV status not recorded). Some clones in this sample may be carry-over from other donors' samples.

This sequence joins TRBV20-1 and TRBJ1-2; perhaps TRBD1 as D (5 bases). This CDR3 is 10 amino acids long. Per the germline V gene, CDR1 is DFQATT and CDR2 is SNEGSKA (reference sequence). Here the CDR3 DNA reads TGCAGCTGCCAGGGTCTTGGCTACACCTTC. Encoded protein: CSCQGLGYTF.

This clonotype was seen at least ten times. J is TRBJ1-1 and V is TRBV7-6, with no clear D. Germline V gene data show CDR1 as SGHVS and CDR2 as FNYEAQ. V was pared by 5 bases and J by 3 bases, with 10 bases between. The CDR3 extends over 13 amino acids. For the CDR3, the DNA is TGTGCCAGCAGCCCCCGGGAGGACACTGAAGCTTTCTTT. Translating gives CASSPREDTEAFF.

This clonotype was counted only a few times. This chain links TRBV15 with TRBJ2-3; D remains unclear. Trimming removed 5 bases at V and 6 bases at J, with 9 bases between. Germline-derived CDR1 and CDR2 are LNHNV and YYDKDF (reference sequence). CDR3 length: 12 residues. The CDR3 region is CATSAGVDTQYF. In DNA form, the CDR3 reads TGTGCCACCAGCGCTGGGGTGGATACGCAGTATTTT.

The rearrangement uses TRBV7-6 and TRBJ1-5; D is ambiguous. The CDR3 extends over 14 amino acids. Germline V gene sequence: CDR1 SGHVS, CDR2 FNYEAQ. Trimming removed 2 bases at V and 1 base at J, with 6 bases between. DNA for the CDR3: TGTGCCAGCAGCTTACAGGCAAGCAATCAGCCCCAGCATTTT. This gives the protein CASSLQASNQPQHF.

This sequence joins TRBV7-2 and TRBJ2-7, with D uncertain. CDR3 size: 14 residues. Trimming removed 0 bases from V and 3 bases from J, with 9 bases in between. Germline V gene data show CDR1 as SGHTA and CDR2 as FQGNSA. The CDR3 DNA follows: TGTGCCAGCAGCTTAGCCCCAAGTCTCTACGAGCAGTACTTC. Protein product: CASSLAPSLYEQYF.

In this sample, this clonotype turned up a few times. The chain recombines TRBV19 with TRBJ1-1; D call uncertain. Trimming pared 4 bases from V and 4 bases from J, leaving 4 bases between. The CDR3 contains 11 residues. CDR1 and CDR2 from the germline V gene are LNHDA and SQIVND (reference sequence). The CDR3 nucleotides are TGTGCCAGTAGTACCCCCACTGAAGCTTTCTTT. Its translation: CASSTPTEAFF.

This clonotype was counted only a few times. The chain employs TRBV11-2 and TRBJ2-4, with 9 bases identical to TRBD2. The germline CDR1 and CDR2 sequences are SGHAT and FQNNGV. V was clipped by 5 bases and J by 1 base; unmatched bases: 18. This CDR3 region has 20 residues. CDR3 in DNA: TGTGCCAGCAGCCCCAGGTGGCGGGAGGGCCGCGCTTTTGCCAAAAACATTCAGTACTTC. This translates into CASSPRWREGRAFAKNIQYF.

This chain uses TRBV6-6 with TRBJ2-5; D gene ambiguous. Trimming pared 8 bases from V and 4 bases from J, leaving 8 bases between. The germline gives CDR1 MNHNY, CDR2 SVGAGI (reference sequence). CDR3 length: 11 amino acids. In DNA form, the CDR3 reads TGTGCCAGCCCTTCGAGAGAGACCCAGTACTTC. This translates into CASPSRETQYF.

This clonotype turned up a few times. The rearrangement joins TRBV7-2 to TRBJ2-3, with D maybe TRBD2 (5 bases). CDR1 SGHTA and CDR2 FQGNSA come from the germline V gene. V dropped 3 bases and J dropped 6 bases, with 13 bases sitting between them. The CDR3 runs 14 residues. The CDR3 region has the DNA TGTGCCAGCAGCTTTGCTAGCAGAGGGGATACGCAGTATTTT. The encoded protein is CASSFASRGDTQYF. The full variable domain, its missing parts supplied by reference TRBV7-2 and TRBJ2-3, is GAGVSQSPSNKVTEKGKDVELRCDPISGHTALYWYRQSLGQGLEFLIYFQGNSAPDKSGLPSDRFSAERTGGSVSTLTIQRTQQEDSAVYLCASSFASRGDTQYFGPGTRLTVL.

The chain links TRBV4-1 to TRBJ2-1, with a tentative D call TRBD2 (6 bases). The V end lost 4 bases, the J end lost 3 bases, and 19 bases lay between the germline ends. CDR3 length equals 17 residues. Germline values: CDR1 MGHRA, CDR2 YSYEKL. Here the CDR3 reads CASSRLAVSGDYNEQFF. CDR3 bases: TGCGCCAGCAGCCGCCTTGCTGTGTCGGGGGACTACAATGAGCAGTTCTTC.

The sample holds a few counts of this clonotype. The V call is TRBV7-6, the J call TRBJ2-7; weak D call: TRBD2 (6 bases). V lost 3 bases and J 5 bases, leaving 14 bases between the germline ends. Germline CDR1 and CDR2: SGHVS and FNYEAQ. The CDR3 consists of 14 residues. CDR3 sequence: CASSFTSPANEQYF. CDR3 bases: TGTGCCAGCAGCTTCACTAGCCCCGCGAACGAGCAGTACTTC.

V is TRBV5-4 and J is TRBJ2-5; TRBD2 matches at 11 bases. The junction had 13 bases not matched to a gene; V was cut back by 4 bases and J by 5 bases. Germline lookup yields CDR1 SGHNT and CDR2 YYREEE (reference sequence). This CDR3 is built from 17 residues. CDR3 loop: CASSQGVSGRARETQYF. The DNA for the CDR3 is TGTGCCAGCAGCCAAGGCGTTAGCGGGAGGGCCCGGGAGACCCAGTACTTC.

This clonotype appeared a few times. The chain has TRBV12-3 or TRBV12-4 and TRBJ2-4; D might be TRBD2 (6 bases). The CDR3 length is 18 residues. V lost 2 bases, J lost 0 bases, and 17 bases lay in between. The CDR3 is CASSLSVWRGTAKNIQYF. For the CDR3, the DNA is TGTGCCAGCAGTTTATCCGTTTGGCGGGGTACAGCCAAAAACATTCAGTACTTC.

The chain joins TRBV19 to TRBJ1-1; D possibly corresponds to TRBD1 (6 bases). Trimming removed 5 bases from V and 5 bases from J, with 15 bases in between. This CDR3 spans 14 amino acids. Germline CDR1 is LNHDA and CDR2 is SQIVND (reference sequence). CDR3 in DNA: TGTGCCAGTAGTCCACAGGGAGTTGGAACTGAAGCTTTCTTT. Translated: CASSPQGVGTEAFF.

The sample holds a few counts of this clonotype. The J gene is TRBJ2-1, the V gene TRBV7-2; 7 nucleotides match TRBD2. The CDR3 loop spans 15 amino acids. CDR1 and CDR2 from the germline V gene are SGHTA and FQGNSA. V dropped 1 base and J dropped 7; count of bases not matched to a gene: 7. CDR3: CASSLGGGEWNEQFF. The CDR3 nucleotides are TGTGCCAGCAGCTTAGGGGGGGGGGAGTGGAATGAGCAGTTCTTC.

This clonotype came up a few times. The chain recombines TRBV24-1 with TRBJ2-1; 7 bases match TRBD2. Germline CDR1 and CDR2: KGHDR and SFDVKD. This CDR3 spans 17 amino acids. V was pared by 3 bases and J by 9 bases, with 16 bases of the junction left unmatched. The CDR3 sequence is CATSDQLRDYGKGEQFF. CDR3 in DNA: TGTGCCACCAGTGATCAACTCCGGGACTACGGGAAGGGTGAGCAGTTCTTC.

The chain recombines TRBV3-1 with TRBJ2-7; 9 positions agree with TRBD1. CDR3 length: 14 residues. The germline V gene encodes CDR1 LGHDT and CDR2 YNNKEL (reference sequence). The trim removed 3 bases at V and 5 bases at J, leaving 5 bases unmatched. DNA of the CDR3: TGTGCCAGCAGCCATGGGACAGGGCACCACGAGCAGTACTTC. Amino acids: CASSHGTGHHEQYF.

The chain uses TRBV4-2 and TRBJ1-1; D remains unclear. CDR1 and CDR2 from the germline V gene are LGHNA and YNFKEQ. Trimming shortened V by 0 bases and J by 1 base, and 9 bases separated the two germline ends. The CDR3 extends over 15 amino acids. In DNA, the CDR3 is TGTGCCAGCAGCCAAGATTCTCGGGGGAACACTGAAGCTTTCTTT. The encoded protein is CASSQDSRGNTEAFF.

This clonotype was found a few times. This chain links TRBV10-3 with TRBJ1-2, with 7 nucleotides matching TRBD1. Per germline, CDR1 ENHRY and CDR2 SYGVKD. CDR3 length: 13 residues. V gave up 6 bases and J gave up 6 bases; unmatched junction bases: 7. The CDR3 reads CAISVQGGDGYTF. The CDR3 nucleotides are TGTGCCATCAGCGTGCAGGGGGGGGATGGCTACACCTTC.

This clonotype has more than one count but fewer than ten. The V gene is TRBV25-1, the J gene TRBJ1-6, with 8 nucleotides matching TRBD1. The germline V gene has CDR1 MGHDK and CDR2 SYGVNS. The CDR3 is 15 residues long. The V segment lost 7 bases and the J segment 4 bases; nucleotides outside the gene matches: 6. The chain's CDR3 is CASIVDRGYNSPLHF. The CDR3 coding sequence is TGTGCCAGCATCGTCGACAGGGGATATAATTCACCCCTCCACTTT.

This clonotype turned up a few times. The chain is built from TRBV4-1 and TRBJ1-2, with a possible D match to TRBD1 (6 bases). The CDR3 contains 16 residues. Germline V gene lookup returns CDR1 MGHRA and CDR2 YSYEKL. The V and J ends lost 1 base and 4 bases respectively, with 16 bases between them. The CDR3: CASSQAWAKGVYGYTF. CDR3 DNA sequence: TGCGCCAGCAGCCAAGCTTGGGCCAAGGGGGTCTATGGCTACACCTTC.

J is TRBJ1-5 and V is TRBV6-1, with D possibly being TRBD1 (6 bases). Per germline, CDR1 MNHNS and CDR2 SASEGT. Deletions cut 4 bases from V and 3 bases from J, with 10 bases between. CDR3 size: 14 residues. CDR3 residues: CASSGPGANQPQHF. The CDR3 DNA follows: TGTGCCAGCAGTGGGCCAGGGGCCAATCAGCCCCAGCATTTT.

This clonotype was detected only a few times. The rearrangement uses TRBV7-2 and TRBJ2-1; 8 positions agree with TRBD2. Germline V CDR1 and CDR2: SGHTA, FQGNSA. The CDR3 covers 15 residues. V lost 5 bases, J lost 8 bases, and 11 bases stayed unmatched. The CDR3 sequence is CASSEEAGADDEQFF. CDR3 sequence (DNA): TGTGCCAGCAGCGAGGAAGCGGGAGCTGATGATGAGCAGTTCTTC. Looking up the rest from reference TRBV7-2 and TRBJ2-1 gives the full variable domain: GAGVSQSPSNKVTEKGKDVELRCDPISGHTALYWYRQSLGQGLEFLIYFQGNSAPDKSGLPSDRFSAERTGGSVSTLTIQRTQQEDSAVYLCASSEEAGADDEQFFGPGTRLTVL.

This clonotype was observed a single time. The chain uses TRBV19 and TRBJ1-6; D remains ambiguous. The V gene lost 3 bases and the J gene lost 5 bases, with 8 bases spanning the gap. Germline V gene sequence: CDR1 LNHDA, CDR2 SQIVND (reference sequence). The CDR3 runs 14 residues. The CDR3 sequence is CASSMPAHNSPLHF. The CDR3 coding sequence is TGTGCCAGTAGTATGCCAGCCCATAATTCACCCCTCCACTTT.

The CDR3 bases are TGTGCCATCAGTGAACCGCCTGGGAGGGGCAATTGGAACACTGAAGCTTTCTTT. It specifies CAISEPPGRGNWNTEAFF. The chain combines TRBV10-3 with TRBJ1-1; weak D call: TRBD1 (5 bases). Germline V lookup: CDR1 ENHRY, CDR2 SYGVKD. The CDR3 covers 18 residues. V shed 3 bases and J shed 1 base, with 21 bases lying between them.

The CDR3 loop is CASSFLAGTEPYEQYF. The CDR3 region has the DNA TGTGCCAGCAGTTTTCTAGCGGGGACCGAACCCTACGAGCAGTACTTC. The rearrangement uses TRBV5-4 and TRBJ2-7; 9 nucleotides align to TRBD2. This CDR3 comprises 16 residues. The germline gives CDR1 SGHNT, CDR2 YYREEE (reference sequence). V gave up 5 bases and J gave up 2 bases; unmatched junction bases: 11. The variable domain in full, completed from reference TRBV5-4 and TRBJ2-7, reads ETGVTQSPTHLIKTRGQQVTLRCSSQSGHNTVSWYQQALGQGPQFIFQYYREEENGRGNFPPRFSGLQFPNYSSELNVNALELDDSALYLCASSFLAGTEPYEQYFGPGTRLTVT.